This T cell receptor beta chain was obtained from a study of T cell responses to AZD1222 COVID-19 vaccine. Study outcomes and limitations: Only after the peak T cell response were repertoires sampled. Among those given AZD1222, only six were seropositive at baseline.

This table comes from immunoSEQ multiplex PCR, and its TCRdb copy is limited to in-frame clones, with some not included. Here the sample spans roughly 190,000 clones, approximately 90% being singletons. The germline V gene encodes CDR1 PRHDT and CDR2 FYEKMQ (reference sequence). The CDR3 runs 17 residues. After removal of 5 bases from V and 15 bases from J, the junction contained 24 bases not matched to a gene. Researchers grouped second doses given at about 4 or about 12 weeks into one pool. Regarding this clone: The target antigen is unknown.

The chain uses TRBV13 and TRBJ2-1; 8 nucleotides agree with TRBD2. This material consisted of peripheral blood, taken 28 days after the second AZD1222 dose. The clonotype comes from an adult who received the AZD1222 COVID-19 vaccine. CDR3 DNA: TGTGCCAGCAGCGGTGGATCGTGGCCCCGGGAGGGCGCCCTCCCGTTCTTC. Protein sequence: CASSGGSWPREGALPFF.